The rows below give T cell receptor beta chains drawn from one sample of a study of breast tumors, draining lymph nodes, adjacent tissues. TCRdb re-derived calls from the multiplex PCR reads in MiXCR, one entry per CDR3 protein. Among about 140,000 distinct CDR3 sequences, about 33% were seen once, and the ten largest hold roughly 2.3%. Input material: axillary lymph node tissue. These receptors all come from a female donor with breast cancer. Some clones in this sample may be carry-over from other donors' samples. The conserved cysteine and the conserved F or W are not part of the CDR3 here. Size is stated for part of the rows, as once, few or many counts, or as a class when the clone is expanded.

TRBV4-1	NA	ASSQGLFTSNTEAF
TRBV5-4	many	ASRAGQGTYNEQF
TRBV10-1	few	ASSERPVTRGAGNEQF
TRBV11-1	NA	ASSPRGLGQETQH
TRBV19	many	ASSRLRDSPLH
TRBV5-1	few	ASRPSGSYEQY
TRBV3-2	many	ASRYRQGNSCTDTQY
TRBV6-5	NA	ASSYERLRLAGGGETQY
TRBV4-2	many	ASSQETSGPNEQF
TRBV9	NA	ASSLGDRDPLYEQY
TRBV5-4	few	ASSFQGRNTEAF
TRBV2	NA	ASTIPTSYGYT
TRBV12-3/TRBV12-4	NA	ASSRTSGGPSYEQY
TRBV13	many	ASSFTPDQPQH
TRBV5-8	many	ASSRRGTGGYEQY
TRBV2	NA	ASSDTYTGANVLT
TRBV10-3	many	AISEGRVSFGYT
TRBV20-1	many	SARSGLPGREDTQY
TRBV18	many	ASSPQGTGNTIY
TRBV14	many	ASSQTSGGRSAQY
TRBV29-1	many	SVGTSREKLF
TRBV7-8	NA	ASSLKGTEAF
TRBV18	many	ASSLFAGGEYEQY
TRBV7-8	many	ASSPSPGGLQETQY
TRBV19	many	ASSSRQGVGFDQPQH
TRBV29-1	many	SVVVQASSYEQY
TRBV20-1	NA	SAGTGRGCQPQH
TRBV3-1	NA	ASSQSSGGQTQY
TRBV12-3/TRBV12-4	NA	ASSKTQGYAEAF
TRBV28	NA	ASSLFPLGRRVRNQPQH
TRBV5-8	many	ASSFQANTGELF
TRBV7-9	many	ASSYVTGEAF